The entry below describes one T cell receptor (beta chain). Its specific antigen is unknown. No base quality information exists; no much larger clone differs at one position. The treatment or condition label on this specimen signifies: in vitro stimulation with specific CMV peptide epitopes to enrich CMV-specific T cells. These data are taken from a study of T cell repertoires in cytomegalovirus infection (dated by TCRdb to about 2019). Study-wide context: Alongside well-studied HLA-B-restricted epitopes, the peptide stimulations were aimed at recently identified HLA-C-restricted CMV epitopes, whose presentation resists viral immunomodulation. Because public TCR beta signatures pointed to carriage of CMV infection together with the matching HLA type, the HLA type of each donor mattered for the analysis.

CDR1 MNHEY and CDR2 SVGAGI are derived from the germline V gene. Taken from cysteine to phenylalanine, the CDR3 has 17 residues. Only the CDR3 region is kept as DNA, spanning 51 bases read in frame from base 1. V drops 2 bases and J drops 4 bases, leaving 18 bases in between. TCRdb records Illumina HiSeq 1500 as the sequencer. TCRdb cleaned the public reads at Q25 with fastp, built clones with MiXCR and kept in-frame beta chains. Rows with a matching CDR3 protein are joined into one entry that keeps the most common DNA and genes. The sample table records approximately 770,000 distinct CDR3 sequences; 25% to 35% of these occur just once. Of the sample, under 15% is held by the ten largest clones. Overall study results and their limits: In both this cohort and an independent cohort of over 350 donors, the cumulative frequency of public TCR beta family members distinguished carriers of CMV infection plus the relevant HLA type. The ex vivo response was dominated by HLA-C-restricted CMV-specific TCR beta clonotypes, which also provided the single most frequent clonotype in two of eight donors.

The sequence was obtained from a human donor in good health (CMV status not recorded). Some clones in this sample may be carry-over from other donors' samples. This receptor chain uses TRBV6-5 and TRBJ1-3; a tentative D call is TRBD1 (6 bases match). Sequencing used cultured CD8+ T cells from PBMCs, obtained from culture after CMV antigen stimulation. At the DNA level, the sequence is TGTGCCAGCAGTTACCACCTGGTAGGGGGGACGGGAAACACCATATATTTT. The translation is CASSYHLVGGTGNTIYF.